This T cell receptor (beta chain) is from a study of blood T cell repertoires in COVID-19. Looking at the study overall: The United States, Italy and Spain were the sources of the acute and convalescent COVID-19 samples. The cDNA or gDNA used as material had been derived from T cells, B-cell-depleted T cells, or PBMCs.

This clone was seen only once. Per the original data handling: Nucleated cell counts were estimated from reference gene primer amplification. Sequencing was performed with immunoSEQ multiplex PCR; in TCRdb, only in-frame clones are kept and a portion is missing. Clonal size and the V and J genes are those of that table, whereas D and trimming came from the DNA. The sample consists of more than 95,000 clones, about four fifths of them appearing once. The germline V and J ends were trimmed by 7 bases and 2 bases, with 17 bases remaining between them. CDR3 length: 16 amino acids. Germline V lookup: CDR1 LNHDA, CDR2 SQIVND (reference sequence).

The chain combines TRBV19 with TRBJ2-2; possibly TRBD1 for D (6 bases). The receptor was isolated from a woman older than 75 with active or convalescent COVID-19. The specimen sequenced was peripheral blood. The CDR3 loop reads CASTPGRGVNTGELFF. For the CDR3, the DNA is TGTGCCAGTACCCCGGGCAGGGGAGTAAACACCGGGGAGCTGTTTTTT. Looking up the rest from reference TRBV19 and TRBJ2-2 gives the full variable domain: DGGITQSPKYLFRKEGQNVTLSCEQNLNHDAMYWYRQDPGQGLRLIYYSQIVNDFQKGDIAEGYSVSREKKESFPLTVTSAQKNPTAFYLCASTPGRGVNTGELFFGEGSRLTVL.